This T cell receptor (beta chain) was captured by sequencing in a study of technical replicates of blood from several donors. Assay: immunoSEQ multiplex PCR; the TCRdb copy retains only in-frame clones and omits some. The data show roughly 81,000 clones, just over 85% seen once. This sequence originates from a human donor in good health. Some clones in this sample may be carry-over from other donors' samples. The specimen was PBMCs.

CDR3 protein: CASSLAYRDMKETQYF. DNA for the CDR3: TGTGCCAGCAGCTTAGCGTATCGGGACATGAAAGAGACCCAGTACTTC. The V and J genes are TRBV7-2 and TRBJ2-5; D is perhaps TRBD1 (6 bases). The CDR3 extends over 16 amino acids. Between the trimmed V and J ends, which lost 0 bases and 3 bases, there was a span of 14 bases. Germline CDR1 SGHTA, CDR2 FQGNSA.